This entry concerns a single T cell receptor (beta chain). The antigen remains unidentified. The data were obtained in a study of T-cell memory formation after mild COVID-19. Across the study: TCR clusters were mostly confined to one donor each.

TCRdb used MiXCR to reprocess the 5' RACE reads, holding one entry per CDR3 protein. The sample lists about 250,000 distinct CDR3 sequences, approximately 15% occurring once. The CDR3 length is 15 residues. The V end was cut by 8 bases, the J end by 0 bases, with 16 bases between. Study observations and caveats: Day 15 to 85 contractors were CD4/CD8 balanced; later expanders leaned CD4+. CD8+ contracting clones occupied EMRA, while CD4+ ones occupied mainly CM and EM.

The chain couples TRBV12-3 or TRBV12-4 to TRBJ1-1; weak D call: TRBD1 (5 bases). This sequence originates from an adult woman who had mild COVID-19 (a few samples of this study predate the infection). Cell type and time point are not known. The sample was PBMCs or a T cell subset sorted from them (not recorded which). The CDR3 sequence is CASSGRGSMNTEAFF. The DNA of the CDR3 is TGTGCCAGCTCGGGGCGGGGTAGTATGAACACTGAAGCTTTCTTT.